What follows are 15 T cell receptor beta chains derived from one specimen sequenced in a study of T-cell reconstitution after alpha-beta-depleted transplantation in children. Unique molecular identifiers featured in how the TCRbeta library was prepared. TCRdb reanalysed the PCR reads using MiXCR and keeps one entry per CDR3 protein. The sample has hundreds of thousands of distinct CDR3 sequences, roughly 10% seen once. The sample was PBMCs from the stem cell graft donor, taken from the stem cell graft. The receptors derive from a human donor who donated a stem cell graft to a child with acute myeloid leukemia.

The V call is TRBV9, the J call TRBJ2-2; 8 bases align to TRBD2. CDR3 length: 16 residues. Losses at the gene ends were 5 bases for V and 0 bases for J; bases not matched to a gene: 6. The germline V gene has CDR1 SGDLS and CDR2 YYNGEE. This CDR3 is CASSFSGAANTGELFF. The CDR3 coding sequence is TGTGCCAGCAGTTTTAGCGGGGCAGCGAACACCGGGGAGCTGTTTTTT.

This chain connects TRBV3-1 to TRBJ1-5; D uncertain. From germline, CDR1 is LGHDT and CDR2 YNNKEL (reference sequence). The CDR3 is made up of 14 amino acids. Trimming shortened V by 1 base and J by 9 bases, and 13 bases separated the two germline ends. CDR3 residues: CASSQGNLLRPQHF. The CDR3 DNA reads TGTGCCAGCAGCCAAGGGAATTTGCTGCGGCCCCAGCATTTT. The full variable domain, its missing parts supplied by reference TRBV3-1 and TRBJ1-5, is DTAVSQTPKYLVTQMGNDKSIKCEQNLGHDTMYWYKQDSKKFLKIMFSYNNKELIINETVPNRFSPKSPDKAHLNLHINSLELGDSAVYFCASSQGNLLRPQHFGDGTRLSIL.

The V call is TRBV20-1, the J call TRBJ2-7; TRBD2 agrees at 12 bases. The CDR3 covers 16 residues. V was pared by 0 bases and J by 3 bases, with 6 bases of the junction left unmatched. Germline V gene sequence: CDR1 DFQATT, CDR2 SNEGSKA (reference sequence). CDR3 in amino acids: CSARDYRTSGNYEQYF. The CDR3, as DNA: TGCAGTGCTAGAGATTATCGGACTAGCGGGAACTACGAGCAGTACTTC.

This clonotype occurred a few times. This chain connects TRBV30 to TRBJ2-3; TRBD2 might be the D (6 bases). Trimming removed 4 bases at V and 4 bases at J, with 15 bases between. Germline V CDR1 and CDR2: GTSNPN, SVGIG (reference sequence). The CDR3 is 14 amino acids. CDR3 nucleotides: TGTGCCTGGAATCGCGGGACGGGGGCAGATACGCAGTATTTT. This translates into CAWNRGTGADTQYF.

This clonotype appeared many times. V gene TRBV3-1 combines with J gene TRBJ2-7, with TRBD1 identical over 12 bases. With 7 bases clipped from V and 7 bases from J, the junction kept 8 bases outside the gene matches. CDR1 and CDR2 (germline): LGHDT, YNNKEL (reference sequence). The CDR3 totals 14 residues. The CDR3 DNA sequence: TGTGCCAGCACCCCGGGACAGGGGGCGCGGGAGCAGTACTTC. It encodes CASTPGQGAREQYF.

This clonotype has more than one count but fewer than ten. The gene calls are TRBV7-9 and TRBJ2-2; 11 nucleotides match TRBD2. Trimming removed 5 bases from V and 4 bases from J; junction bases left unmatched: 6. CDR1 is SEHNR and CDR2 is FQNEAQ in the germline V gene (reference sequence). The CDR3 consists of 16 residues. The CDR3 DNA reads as TGTGCCAGCAGCCCCCGACTAGCGGGAAGCACCGGGGAGCTGTTTTTT. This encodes CASSPRLAGSTGELFF. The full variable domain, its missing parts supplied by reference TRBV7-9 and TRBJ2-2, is DTGVSQNPRHKITKRGQNVTFRCDPISEHNRLYWYRQTLGQGPEFLTYFQNEAQLEKSRLLSDRFSAERPKGSFSTLEIQRTEQGDSAMYLCASSPRLAGSTGELFFGEGSRLTVL.

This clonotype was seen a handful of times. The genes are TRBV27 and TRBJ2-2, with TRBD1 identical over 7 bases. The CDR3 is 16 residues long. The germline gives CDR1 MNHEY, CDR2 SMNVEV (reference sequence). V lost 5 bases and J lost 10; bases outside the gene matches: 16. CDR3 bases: TGTGCCAGCAGTGGGGGACAGTTAACCAGAGGCCAGGAGCTGTTTTTT. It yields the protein CASSGGQLTRGQELFF.

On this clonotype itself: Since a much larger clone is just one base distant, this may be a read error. CDR3 amino acids: CASSTTITLAGVTEHYF. CDR3 sequence (DNA): TGTGCCAGCAGCACGACCATTACCTTAGCGGGAGTTACCGAGCATTACTTC. The chain carries TRBV5-6 and TRBJ2-7; 9 bases agree with TRBD2. CDR1 is SGHDT and CDR2 is YYEEEE in the germline V gene. CDR3 size: 17 residues.

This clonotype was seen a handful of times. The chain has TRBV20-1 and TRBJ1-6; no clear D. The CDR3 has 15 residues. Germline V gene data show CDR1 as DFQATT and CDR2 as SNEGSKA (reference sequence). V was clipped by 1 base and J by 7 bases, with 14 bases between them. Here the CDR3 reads CSARVAGWRNSPLHF. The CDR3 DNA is TGCAGTGCTAGAGTAGCGGGCTGGCGGAATTCACCCCTCCACTTT.

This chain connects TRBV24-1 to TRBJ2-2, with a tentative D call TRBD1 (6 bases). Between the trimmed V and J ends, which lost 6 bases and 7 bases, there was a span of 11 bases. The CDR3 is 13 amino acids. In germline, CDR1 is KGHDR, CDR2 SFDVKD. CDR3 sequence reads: CATSLQGSGELFF. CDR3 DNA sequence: TGTGCCACCAGTCTACAGGGTAGCGGGGAGCTGTTTTTT.

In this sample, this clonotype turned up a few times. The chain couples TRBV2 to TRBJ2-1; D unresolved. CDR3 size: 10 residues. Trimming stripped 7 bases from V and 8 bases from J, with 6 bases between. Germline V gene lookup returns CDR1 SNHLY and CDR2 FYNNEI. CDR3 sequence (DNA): TGTGCCAGCAAGAGAGATGAGCAGTTCTTC. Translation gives CASKRDEQFF.

CDR3 sequence: CASYQRGLSYEQYF. DNA for the CDR3: TGTGCCAGCTACCAGCGGGGGCTGTCCTACGAGCAGTACTTC. The chain couples TRBV6-2 or TRBV6-3 to TRBJ2-7; 8 bases map to TRBD2. CDR1 is MNHEY and CDR2 is SVGEGT in the germline V gene. This CDR3 spans 14 amino acids. J lost 1 base, V lost 8 bases, and 7 bases had no gene match.

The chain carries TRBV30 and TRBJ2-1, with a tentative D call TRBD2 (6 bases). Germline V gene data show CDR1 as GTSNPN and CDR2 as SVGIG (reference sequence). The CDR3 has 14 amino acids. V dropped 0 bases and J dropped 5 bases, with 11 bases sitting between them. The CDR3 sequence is CAWSVGLANNEQFF. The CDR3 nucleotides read TGTGCCTGGAGTGTAGGCCTAGCGAACAATGAGCAGTTCTTC. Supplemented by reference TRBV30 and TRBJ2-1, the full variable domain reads SQTIHQWPATLVQPVGSPLSLECTVEGTSNPNLYWYRQAAGRGLQLLFYSVGIGQISSEVPQNLSASRPQDRQFILSSKKLLLSDSGFYLCAWSVGLANNEQFFGPGTRLTVL.

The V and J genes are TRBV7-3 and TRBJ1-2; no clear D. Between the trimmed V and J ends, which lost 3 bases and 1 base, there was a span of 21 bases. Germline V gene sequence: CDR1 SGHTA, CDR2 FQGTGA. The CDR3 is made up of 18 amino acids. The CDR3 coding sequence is TGTGCCAGCAGCTTGGGTCCCCCCAAGGGCCCCTTTAACTATGGCTACACCTTC. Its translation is CASSLGPPKGPFNYGYTF.

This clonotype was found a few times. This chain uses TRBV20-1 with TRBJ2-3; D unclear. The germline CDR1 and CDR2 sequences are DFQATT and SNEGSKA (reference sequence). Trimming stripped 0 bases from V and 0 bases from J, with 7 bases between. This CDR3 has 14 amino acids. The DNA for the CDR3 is TGCAGTGCTAGAGATCCGTTTAGCACAGATACGCAGTATTTT. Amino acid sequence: CSARDPFSTDTQYF.